This T cell receptor beta chain was sequenced for a study of cytomegalovirus exposure and HLA in healthy donors. PCR involved 60 Vbeta and 13 Jbeta primers. Profiled with immunoSEQ multiplex PCR; TCRdb holds only in-frame clones, not every one. The sample holds around 63,000 clones, 65% to 85% seen once. From germline, CDR1 is SGHAT and CDR2 FQNNGV. The J segment lost 0 bases and the V segment lost 5 bases, leaving 6 bases of the junction unmatched. The CDR3 runs 16 residues. The gene calls are TRBV11-2 and TRBJ1-3; 8 nucleotides line up with TRBD1. The sample consisted of PBMCs. The receptor's source is a woman in her twenties or thirties in good health and CMV-seronegative. The CDR3 DNA reads as TGTGCCAGCAGCCGGGACAGGACGTACTCTGGAAACACCATATATTTT. Encoded protein: CASSRDRTYSGNTIYF.